The present T cell receptor beta chain was sequenced within a study of T cell repertoires in cytomegalovirus infection. The wider study: Well-studied HLA-B-restricted CMV epitopes were used in the study alongside recently identified HLA-C-restricted ones. Public TCR beta signatures indicated both CMV infection and matching HLA type.

Trimming took 2 bases from V and 4 from J, leaving 14 bases between them. Germline CDR1 MNHEY, CDR2 SMNVEV (reference sequence). The CDR3 length is 15 residues. In this sample, this clonotype turned up a few times. The antigen remains undetermined. TCRdb called the reads again in MiXCR, with one record for every CDR3 protein. The data hold fewer than 900,000 distinct CDR3 sequences, with under 35% observed a single time. Study conclusions and caveats: HLA-C-restricted CMV-specific TCR beta clonotypes were dominant in the ex vivo response. Carriers of CMV plus the relevant HLA were identified by cumulative public TCR beta family frequency.

The sample in question was cultured CD8+ T cells from PBMCs, obtained from culture after CMV antigen stimulation. This receptor was taken from a human donor in good health (CMV status not recorded). Some clones in this sample may be carry-over from other donors' samples. The chain uses TRBV27 and TRBJ2-5; no definite D call. The CDR3 loop is CASSLIRSVGETQYF. The CDR3 region has the DNA TGTGCCAGCAGTTTAATTCGATCAGTGGGAGAGACCCAGTACTTC.